The sequence of this TCR beta chain was determined in a study of T cells after yellow fever vaccination. General study findings and limits: Booster sampling recovered most clones from primary vaccination (96% CD4, approximately 90% CD8). Abundant contaminating clonotypes from the bulk population could appear in FACS-sorted repertoires.

The germline gives CDR1 LGHNA, CDR2 YSLEER. CDR3 length: 14 amino acids. J lost 7 bases, V lost 4 bases, and 5 bases had no gene match. This clonotype was counted at least ten times. Antigen: not known. Generation of TCR cDNA used 5'RACE template switching (which added a universal primer site and UMIs). TCRdb independently ran MiXCR on the 5' RACE reads; one entry per CDR3 protein. The sample has 300,000 to 400,000 distinct CDR3 sequences, roughly 8.6% seen once. This clonotype originated in a man younger than 35 who received the YFV17D yellow fever vaccine. The rearrangement links TRBV4-3 to TRBJ2-1, with TRBD1 matching over 9 bases. The sample here was PBMCs, taken roughly 45 days after the first yellow fever vaccination. The CDR3 reads CASSPEDRGNEQFF. The CDR3 DNA is TGCGCCAGCAGCCCGGAGGACAGGGGTAATGAGCAGTTCTTC.